A selection of T cell receptor beta chains follows, all from one sample in a study of cytomegalovirus exposure and HLA in healthy donors. The method was immunoSEQ multiplex PCR; TCRdb's version includes in-frame clones alone and lacks a portion of them. The table lists about 110,000 clones, around 70% of them singletons, with approximately 5.4% in the top ten. Sequencing was performed on PBMCs. The receptors shown here come from a woman in her 70s in good health and CMV-seropositive. Each CDR3 is given with its conserved first and last residue. The D gene is left open where the match is weak. Clone size, where shown, is once, few, many, or a class for clones that have expanded.

NA	TRBV6-6	TRBJ1-4	NA	TGTGCCAGCAGACAGGGACACCCTGAAAAACTGTTTTTT	CASRQGHPEKLFF
NA	TRBV6-6	TRBJ1-5	NA	TGTGCCAGCAGTTACTCTGCCCAGGGCAATCAGCCCCAGCATTTT	CASSYSAQGNQPQHF
TRBD1	TRBV7-9	TRBJ2-7	NA	TGTGCCAGCAGCTTAGATATCGGACAGGGGATCCACGAGCAGTACTTC	CASSLDIGQGIHEQYF
NA	TRBV9	TRBJ1-4	NA	TGTGCTAGCAGCAAACAGGGCACAACTAATGAAAAACTGTTTTTT	CASSKQGTTNEKLFF
NA	TRBV7-2	TRBJ2-2	NA	TGTGCCAGCAGCTATTCAGCGGGGAACACCGGGGAGCTGTTTTTT	CASSYSAGNTGELFF
TRBD2	TRBV11-2	TRBJ2-5	NA	TGTGCCAGCAGCTTCAGCGGGGGGGGAGGAGAGACCCAGTACTTC	CASSFSGGGGETQYF
TRBD1	TRBV27	TRBJ1-2	NA	TGTGCCAGCAGTCTCCGACAGGGAAAGTATGGCTACACCTTC	CASSLRQGKYGYTF
NA	TRBV5-1	TRBJ2-5	few	TGCGCCAGCAGCTTGGGTCTAGCGCGGTACCAAGAGACCCAGTACTTC	CASSLGLARYQETQYF
NA	TRBV5-6	TRBJ2-3	NA	TGTGCCAGCAGCTCCCCTAGCGCACGCACAGATACGCAGTATTTT	CASSSPSARTDTQYF
TRBD1	TRBV10-3	TRBJ2-7	NA	TGTGCCATCAGTGAGTCGGGCCAGGGGGCGGCCGAGCAGTACTTC	CAISESGQGAAEQYF
NA	TRBV7-9	TRBJ2-7	NA	TGTGCCAGCAGCTACCAACAGGGAACCTACGAGCAGTACTTC	CASSYQQGTYEQYF
NA	TRBV7-2	TRBJ1-2	NA	TGTGCCAGCAGCTCAGGGGAGGGCTACACCTTC	CASSSGEGYTF
NA	TRBV14	TRBJ2-3	NA	TGTGCCAGCAGCCAAGTTCGACTATCCCGCACAGATACGCAGTATTTT	CASSQVRLSRTDTQYF
TRBD1	TRBV7-9	TRBJ1-6	NA	TGTGCCAGCAGTTACGGACAGGGAGGAAATTCACCCCTCCACTTT	CASSYGQGGNSPLHF
TRBD1	TRBV27	TRBJ1-6	few	TGTGCCAGCAGTTTAGGGACAGGTTCTAATTCACCCCTCCACTTT	CASSLGTGSNSPLHF
NA	TRBV7-9	TRBJ2-4	few	TGTGCCAGCAGCCTATGGGACTTGGCCAAAAACATTCAGTACTTC	CASSLWDLAKNIQYF
TRBD1	TRBV25-1	TRBJ1-4	many	TGTGCCAGCAGTGAACTTCTGGGACAGGCTGAAAAACTGTTTTTT	CASSELLGQAEKLFF
TRBD2	TRBV9	TRBJ2-2	once	TGTGCCAGCAGCGTAGCCAGCGGGGCTGCTGGAGGGGAGCTGTTTTTT	CASSVASGAAGGELFF
NA	TRBV2	TRBJ1-4	few	TGTGCCAGCAGTGGAGGGCAAGCTTTTAATGAAAAACTGTTTTTT	CASSGGQAFNEKLFF
TRBD2	TRBV7-3	TRBJ2-1	NA	TGTGCCAGCAGCTTCGCCGGGGGGGGCTCTGAGCAGTTCTTC	CASSFAGGGSEQFF
NA	TRBV14	TRBJ2-1	NA	TGTGCCAGCAGCCTCGTTAATGAGCAGTTCTTC	CASSLVNEQFF
NA	TRBV2	TRBJ1-5	NA	TGTGCCAGCTGCACAGACAGTAGGCCCCAGCATTTT	CASCTDSRPQHF
TRBD2	TRBV30	TRBJ2-7	NA	TGTGCCTGGAGCGCCACTAGCGGGGGTTCGTACGAGCAGTACTTC	CAWSATSGGSYEQYF
NA	TRBV5-1	TRBJ1-6	NA	TGCGCCAGCAGCATAGATTCCAGGGGCAAAAATTCACCCCTCCACTTT	CASSIDSRGKNSPLHF
TRBD2	TRBV2	TRBJ2-3	few	TGTGCCAGCAGCGGGGCGGGGGTCACAGATACGCAGTATTTT	CASSGAGVTDTQYF
NA	TRBV9	TRBJ2-1	NA	TGTGCCAGCAGCGACGATCCCGGAGAGGGCGCTAATGAGCAGTTCTTC	CASSDDPGEGANEQFF
NA	TRBV7-9	TRBJ1-1	NA	TGTGCCAGCAGCTTCGGGGGTTTGAACACTGAAGCTTTCTTT	CASSFGGLNTEAFF
TRBD2	TRBV27	TRBJ2-5	NA	TGTGCCAGCAGTTTTTTTGGCGGGGGGAGGGAGACCCAGTACTTC	CASSFFGGGRETQYF
TRBD1	TRBV9	TRBJ2-5	few	TGTGCCAGCCAACCCACAGGGGACCAAGAGACCCAGTACTTC	CASQPTGDQETQYF
NA	TRBV30	TRBJ1-5	NA	TGTGCCTGGAGTCCGGAGGGGAATCAGCCCCAGCATTTT	CAWSPEGNQPQHF
TRBD1	TRBV11-2	TRBJ1-6	few	TGTGCCAGCAGCTTAGATCCCAGGGGGAATTCACCCCTCCACTTT	CASSLDPRGNSPLHF
TRBD1	TRBV4-3	TRBJ1-3	NA	TGCGCCAGCAGCTCGAGACAGGGGGTAGTAAACACCATATATTTT	CASSSRQGVVNTIYF
TRBD1	TRBV27	TRBJ1-5	NA	TGTGCCAGCAGTCCACGACAGGGTAGCAATCAGCCCCAGCATTTT	CASSPRQGSNQPQHF
TRBD1	TRBV7-9	TRBJ1-1	NA	TGTGCCAGCGGGGACAGGGGTACTGAAGCTTTCTTT	CASGDRGTEAFF
TRBD2	TRBV6-6	TRBJ2-3	NA	TGTGCCAGCAGTTACGCGGGGGGCTCGAGCACAGATACGCAGTATTTT	CASSYAGGSSTDTQYF
TRBD2	TRBV7-6	TRBJ2-1	NA	TGTGCCAGCAGCTTAGTTGTCCCTAGCGGGGGATACAATGAGCAGTTCTTC	CASSLVVPSGGYNEQFF
TRBD2	TRBV30	TRBJ2-3	NA	TGTGCCTGGAGTGGCGGGGGGGGAGCAGATACGCAGTATTTT	CAWSGGGGADTQYF
TRBD1	TRBV4-3	TRBJ1-2	few	TGCGCCAGCAGCCAAGAAGGGACAGGGGCGGGTGGCTACACCTTC	CASSQEGTGAGGYTF
NA	TRBV29-1	TRBJ2-7	NA	TGCAGCGCTTCGGACAGCCTGACCTACGAGCAGTACTTC	CSASDSLTYEQYF
TRBD1	TRBV10-3	TRBJ2-2	once	TGTGCCATCAGTGAGTCGACAGGGTTGGTGGCCGGGGAGCTGTTTTTT	CAISESTGLVAGELFF
NA	TRBV19	TRBJ1-5	NA	TGTGCCAGTAGTTCGGAGATTAATCAGCCCCAGCATTTT	CASSSEINQPQHF
NA	TRBV4-1	TRBJ1-1	NA	TGCGCCAGTAGCCATGACGTACAGCCGAACACTGAAGCTTTCTTT	CASSHDVQPNTEAFF
NA	TRBV7-2	TRBJ2-7	NA	TGTGCCAGCAGCTTATCAACCTACGAGCAGTACTTC	CASSLSTYEQYF
NA	TRBV19	TRBJ2-1	few	TGTGCCAGTAGTACCCCGCGACTGCTTAGCTCCTACAATGAGCAGTTCTTC	CASSTPRLLSSYNEQFF
NA	TRBV4-1	TRBJ1-1	NA	TGCGCCAGCAGCCAATCGATGACAGGTTGGGTCACTGAAGCTTTCTTT	CASSQSMTGWVTEAFF
NA	TRBV6-6	TRBJ2-1	NA	TGTGCCAGCAGTTATTTGGGGGGGCGCTACAATGAGCAGTTCTTC	CASSYLGGRYNEQFF
TRBD1	TRBV2	TRBJ1-5	NA	TGTGCCAGCAGTGGAGGGGGGGGCAGGGGGCAAGGTCAGCCCCAGCATTTT	CASSGGGGRGQGQPQHF
NA	TRBV6-5	TRBJ1-5	NA	TGTGCCAGCAGTTACTCGAGAACAGGCAATCAGCCCCAGCATTTT	CASSYSRTGNQPQHF
NA	TRBV7-8	TRBJ1-1	few	TGTGCCAGCAGCTTCCGGACGGGGATAAACACTGAAGCTTTCTTT	CASSFRTGINTEAFF
NA	TRBV5-6	TRBJ2-3	NA	TGTGCCAGCAGCTTACTCAGGGGACACACAGATACGCAGTATTTT	CASSLLRGHTDTQYF
TRBD2	TRBV5-1	TRBJ2-3	NA	TGCGCCAGCAGCTTGGCCAGCGGGGGGGCAGCAGATACGCAGTATTTT	CASSLASGGAADTQYF
NA	TRBV27	TRBJ1-3	NA	TGTGCCAGCATGGATGGACAACTCTCTGGAAACACCATATATTTT	CASMDGQLSGNTIYF
TRBD2	TRBV7-2	TRBJ2-3	NA	TGTGCCAGCAGCACGGGACTAGCGGGGGCCACAGATACGCAGTATTTT	CASSTGLAGATDTQYF
TRBD1	TRBV2	TRBJ1-1	NA	TGTGCCAGCAGAAATCAGGGGGCCACTGAAGCTTTCTTT	CASRNQGATEAFF
NA	TRBV2	TRBJ1-2	NA	TGTGCCAGCCACCGGGGGAGCTATGGCTACACCTTC	CASHRGSYGYTF